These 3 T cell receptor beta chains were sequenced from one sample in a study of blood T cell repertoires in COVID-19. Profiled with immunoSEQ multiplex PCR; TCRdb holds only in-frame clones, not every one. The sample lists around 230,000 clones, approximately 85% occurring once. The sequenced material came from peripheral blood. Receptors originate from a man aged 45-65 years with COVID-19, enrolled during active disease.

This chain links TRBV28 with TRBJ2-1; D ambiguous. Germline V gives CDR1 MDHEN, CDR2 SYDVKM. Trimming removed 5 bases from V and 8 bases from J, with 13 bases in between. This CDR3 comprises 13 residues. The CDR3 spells CASSPVIPHEQFF. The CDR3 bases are TGTGCCAGCAGTCCAGTAATACCCCATGAGCAGTTCTTC.

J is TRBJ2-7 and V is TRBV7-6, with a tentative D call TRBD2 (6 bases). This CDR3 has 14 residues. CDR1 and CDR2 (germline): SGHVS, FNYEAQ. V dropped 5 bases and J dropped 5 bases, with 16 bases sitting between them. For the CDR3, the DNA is TGTGCCAGCAGCCAGCTTTCAGGGAGGAACGAGCAGTACTTC. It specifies CASSQLSGRNEQYF. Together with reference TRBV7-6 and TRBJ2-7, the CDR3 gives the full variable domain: GAGVSQSPRYKVTKRGQDVALRCDPISGHVSLYWYRQALGQGPEFLTYFNYEAQQDKSGLPNDRFSAERPEGSISTLTIQRTEQRDSAMYRCASSQLSGRNEQYFGPGTRLTVT.

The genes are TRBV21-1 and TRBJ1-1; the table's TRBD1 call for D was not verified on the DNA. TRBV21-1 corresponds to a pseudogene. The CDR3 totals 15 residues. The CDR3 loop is CASSKGQAMNTEAFF. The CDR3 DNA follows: TGTGCCAGCAGCAAGGGACAGGCAATGAACACTGAAGCTTTCTTT.